This TCR beta chain was obtained from a study of a mutant IDH1 vaccine in newly diagnosed glioma. At the level of the study: Eight vaccinations were given in weeks 1, 3, 5, 7, 11, 15, 19 and 23. Treated patients showed a male proportion of about 60%, a female proportion of about 40%, and a mean age of 40.4 years. Findings and caveats of the study: Pseudoprogression seemed unrelated to changes in top peripheral T cell clonotypes.

Remarks on this clone: Antigen specificity is unknown.

This CDR3 has 16 amino acids. Trimming removed 4 bases from V and 4 bases from J, with 19 bases in between. Looked up from germline, CDR1 is MDHEN and CDR2 is SYDVKM. The time point is: week 5, during vaccination. A single vaccine dose contained 300 ug of mutant IDH1 20-mer peptide, and topical imiquimod was used with it. Generated by immunoSEQ multiplex PCR, the TCRdb table keeps only in-frame clones and is missing some. In the table there are about 50,000 clones, around 84% of which are singletons. The rearrangement uses TRBV28 and TRBJ1-1, with D possibly matching TRBD1 (6 bases). The sample here was PBMCs, taken from a glioma patient whose treatment included an IDH1 peptide vaccine. The sequence was collected from a woman aged 45-65 years with glioma. The CDR3 spells CASSYPRGRSGTEAFF. CDR3 coding DNA: TGTGCCAGCAGTTACCCCAGGGGCCGCTCGGGCACTGAAGCTTTCTTT.